Given below is one T cell receptor (beta chain) in context. What this receptor recognizes is not known. Given a much more abundant clone one base away, this may be a read error. Reading from cysteine to phenylalanine, the CDR3 counts 17 amino acids. The CDR3 DNA has 51 bases and is translated from base 1. CDR1 and CDR2 are read off the germline V gene as MNHEY and SVGAGI. Cut back by 6 bases and 4 bases, the V and J ends lie 24 bases apart. Every patient had bone marrow sampled at the time of active disease. Ficoll-Hypaque density gradient centrifugation was used to isolate the bone marrow mononuclear cells. CD138-negative cells were obtained by negative selection after labeling with CD138 magnetic microbeads on a MACS separator, removing myeloma plasma cells. The purity of the isolated cells was checked by flow cytometry with CD138 antibodies on an Attune NxT. TRIzol reagent was used to extract total RNA, and a NanoDrop spectrophotometer was used to quantify the extracted RNA. For each patient, the CD138-negative bone marrow sample underwent paired RNA-seq and IR-seq.

This entry belongs to a study of read filtering for tumor transcriptome and immune sequencing (dated by TCRdb to the early 2020s). In terms of the full investigation: The cohort was composed of 16 to 20 male and 14 female patients, with a mean age of approximately 62 years and an age range of about 45 to 90. By revised international staging, fewer than ten patients were R-ISS I, about 17 were R-ISS II and 7 were R-ISS III. After DNase treatment, whole-transcriptome libraries were prepared using the TruSeq RNA Access Library Prep Kit. TCR-region mapped reads per sample ranged from about 4 to 10.27 million with IR-seq versus only roughly 75 to 1273 with RNA-seq. TCR repertoires obtained by targeted immune repertoire sequencing and by bulk whole-transcriptome sequencing performed on the same bone marrow samples were compared. One of the main goals was to work out a read-filtering strategy for immune repertoire data, in particular whether clonotypes backed by only a single read should be removed. What the authors observed across the whole study: IR-seq captured clonotypes at much higher depth and more reliably than RNA-seq, and smaller IR-seq throughput sufficed to identify most shared clonotypes. The correlation between IR-seq and RNA-seq shared clonotype proportions was increased by removal of single-read clonotypes. Single-read clonotypes made up 80% to 90% of clonotypes but only 3% to 4.5% of total reads in IR-seq, compared with about 77% of clonotypes and around 45% of reads in RNA-seq. Rather than purified T cells, the sorted CD138-negative fraction was a mixed bone marrow immune population.

TCR libraries were built from about 400 ng RNA with the Immunoverse kit, using molecular barcoded adaptors covering alpha/delta and beta/gamma chains. TCR library preparation used the same RNA that was used for transcriptome sequencing. TCR libraries were sequenced on an Illumina HiSeq 4000 with 2 x 150 cycles. In the paper's pipeline: MiXCR aligned TCR reads to human V, D, J and C references and assembled the aligned reads into CDR3 clonotypes, with quality filtering and error correction included. The tcR package in R was used to analyze clonotype counts and gene usage diversity. For inspection of raw mapping reads, RNA-seq reads were mapped by STAR aligner version 2.5.3a onto GRCh37 of the human genome. To test how sequencing depth affects detected clonotypes, IR-seq fastq files were randomly downsampled with Seqtk 1.3. Using fastp trimming at Q25 and MiXCR clonotype assembly, TCRdb reanalyzed the public sequencing data and kept in-frame beta chains. Here each entry gathers all rows of one CDR3 protein and keeps the most common genes and DNA. These V and J calls derive from TCRdb rather than the authors' analysis. In this sample the table shows approximately 59,000 distinct CDR3 sequences, over 9% of which occur a single time. The ten largest clones add up to approximately 16% of the sample.

This TCR was sampled from a donor at least 40 years old with multiple myeloma. The V and J genes are TRBV6-5 and TRBJ1-1, with no D gene named confidently. Sequencing was done on a sample of a population of CD138-negative cells sorted from bone marrow. The cell subset or site label on this specimen signifies: bone marrow mononuclear cells depleted of CD138+ plasma/myeloma cells by negative magnetic selection. CDR3 loop: CASSTPDQGNAGTEAFF. In nucleotides, the sequence is TGTGCCAGCAGCACCCCGGACCAAGGGAACGCGGGCACTGAAGCTTTCTTT.